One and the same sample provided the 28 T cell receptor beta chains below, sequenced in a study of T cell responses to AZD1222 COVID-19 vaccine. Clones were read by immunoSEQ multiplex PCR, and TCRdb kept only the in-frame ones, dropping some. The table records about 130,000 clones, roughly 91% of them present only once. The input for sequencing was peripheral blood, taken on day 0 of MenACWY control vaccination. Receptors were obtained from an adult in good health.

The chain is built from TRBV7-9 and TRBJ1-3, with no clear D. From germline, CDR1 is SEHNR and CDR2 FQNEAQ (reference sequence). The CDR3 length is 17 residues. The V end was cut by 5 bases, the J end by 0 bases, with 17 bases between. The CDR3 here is CASSPETPRGSGNTIYF. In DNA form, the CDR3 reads TGTGCCAGCAGCCCAGAGACCCCACGGGGCTCTGGAAACACCATATATTTT.

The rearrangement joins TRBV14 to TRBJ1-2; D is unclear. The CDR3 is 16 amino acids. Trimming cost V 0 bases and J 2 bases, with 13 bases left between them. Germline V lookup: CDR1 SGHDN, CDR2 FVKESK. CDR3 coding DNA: TGTGCCAGCAGCCAAGATTTGGGTCTCCGGAACTATGGCTACACCTTC. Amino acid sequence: CASSQDLGLRNYGYTF.

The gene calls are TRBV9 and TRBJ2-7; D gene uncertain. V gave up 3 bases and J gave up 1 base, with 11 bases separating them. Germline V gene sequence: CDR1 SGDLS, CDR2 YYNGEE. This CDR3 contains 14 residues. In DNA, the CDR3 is TGTGCCAGCAGCGAACAGCCCCGTTCCTACGAGCAGTACTTC. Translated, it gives CASSEQPRSYEQYF. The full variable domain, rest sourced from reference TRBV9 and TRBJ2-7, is DSGVTQTPKHLITATGQRVTLRCSPRSGDLSVYWYQQSLDQGLQFLIQYYNGEERAKGNILERFSAQQFPDLHSELNLSSLELGDSALYFCASSEQPRSYEQYFGPGTRLTVT.

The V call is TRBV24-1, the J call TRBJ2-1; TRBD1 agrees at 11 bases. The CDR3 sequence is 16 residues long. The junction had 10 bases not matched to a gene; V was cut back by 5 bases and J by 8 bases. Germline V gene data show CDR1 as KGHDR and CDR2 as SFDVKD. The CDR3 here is CATSGVRDRGFYEQFF. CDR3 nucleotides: TGTGCCACCAGTGGTGTCCGGGACAGGGGGTTTTATGAGCAGTTCTTC.

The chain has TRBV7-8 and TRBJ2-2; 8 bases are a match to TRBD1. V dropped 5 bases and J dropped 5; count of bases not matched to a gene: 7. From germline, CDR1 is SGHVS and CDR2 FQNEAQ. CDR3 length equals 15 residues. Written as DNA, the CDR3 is TGTGCCAGCAGCCACCGGGACAGGACGACCGGGGAGCTGTTTTTT. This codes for CASSHRDRTTGELFF. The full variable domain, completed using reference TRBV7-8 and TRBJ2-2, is GAGVSQSPRYKVAKRGQDVALRCDPISGHVSLFWYQQALGQGPEFLTYFQNEAQLDKSGLPSDRFFAERPEGSVSTLKIQRTQQEDSAVYLCASSHRDRTTGELFFGEGSRLTVL.

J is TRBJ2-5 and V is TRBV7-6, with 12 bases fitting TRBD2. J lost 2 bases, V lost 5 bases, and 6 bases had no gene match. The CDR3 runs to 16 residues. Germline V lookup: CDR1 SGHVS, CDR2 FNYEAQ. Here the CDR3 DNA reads TGTGCCAGCAGCCCAGGACTAGCGGGGAGACAAGAGACCCAGTACTTC. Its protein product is CASSPGLAGRQETQYF.

The CDR3 region has the DNA TGTGCCAGCAGGGAAACAGGGTACAATTCACCCCTCCACTTT. Protein product: CASRETGYNSPLHF. The chain uses TRBV2 and TRBJ1-6; tentative D call: TRBD1 (6 bases). Germline V gene data show CDR1 as SNHLY and CDR2 as FYNNEI. Trimming pared 6 bases from V and 7 bases from J, leaving 13 bases between. This CDR3 comprises 14 residues. Together with reference TRBV2 and TRBJ1-6, the CDR3 gives the full variable domain: EPEVTQTPSHQVTQMGQEVILRCVPISNHLYFYWYRQILGQKVEFLVSFYNNEISEKSEIFDDQFSVERPDGSNFTLKIRSTKLEDSAMYFCASRETGYNSPLHFGNGTRLTVT.

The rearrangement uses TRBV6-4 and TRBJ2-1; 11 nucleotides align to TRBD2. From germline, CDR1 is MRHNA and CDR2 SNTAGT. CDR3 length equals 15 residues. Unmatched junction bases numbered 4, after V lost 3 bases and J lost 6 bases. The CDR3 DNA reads TGTGCCAGCAGTGAAACCGGGACTAGCGGCAATGAGCAGTTCTTC. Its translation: CASSETGTSGNEQFF.

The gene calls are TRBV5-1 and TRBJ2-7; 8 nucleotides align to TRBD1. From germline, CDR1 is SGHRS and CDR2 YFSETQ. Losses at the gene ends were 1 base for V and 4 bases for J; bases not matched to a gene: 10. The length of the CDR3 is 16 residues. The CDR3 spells CASSLWSTGGGYEQYF. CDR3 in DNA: TGCGCCAGCAGCTTGTGGTCTACAGGGGGTGGGTACGAGCAGTACTTC.

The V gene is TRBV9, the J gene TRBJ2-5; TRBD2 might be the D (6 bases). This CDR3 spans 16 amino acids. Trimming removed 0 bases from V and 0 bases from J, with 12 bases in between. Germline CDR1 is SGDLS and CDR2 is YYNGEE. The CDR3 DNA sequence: TGTGCCAGCAGCGTAGGCCCCCGGAGGGACCAAGAGACCCAGTACTTC. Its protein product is CASSVGPRRDQETQYF.

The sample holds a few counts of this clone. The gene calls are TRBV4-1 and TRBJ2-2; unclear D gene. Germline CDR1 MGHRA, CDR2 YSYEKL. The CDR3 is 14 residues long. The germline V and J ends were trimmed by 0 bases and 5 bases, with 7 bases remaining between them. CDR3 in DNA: TGCGCCAGCAGCCAAGATGAAGAGACCGGGGAGCTGTTTTTT. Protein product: CASSQDEETGELFF.

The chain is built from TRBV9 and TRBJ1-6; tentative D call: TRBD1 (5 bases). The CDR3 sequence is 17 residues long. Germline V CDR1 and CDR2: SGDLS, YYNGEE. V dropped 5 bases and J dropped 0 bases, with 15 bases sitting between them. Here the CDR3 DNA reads TGTGCCAGCAGTCCGGGGGGAGGGAGCTCCTATAATTCACCCCTCCACTTT. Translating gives CASSPGGGSSYNSPLHF. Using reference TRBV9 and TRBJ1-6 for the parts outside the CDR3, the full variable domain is DSGVTQTPKHLITATGQRVTLRCSPRSGDLSVYWYQQSLDQGLQFLIQYYNGEERAKGNILERFSAQQFPDLHSELNLSSLELGDSALYFCASSPGGGSSYNSPLHFGNGTRLTVT.

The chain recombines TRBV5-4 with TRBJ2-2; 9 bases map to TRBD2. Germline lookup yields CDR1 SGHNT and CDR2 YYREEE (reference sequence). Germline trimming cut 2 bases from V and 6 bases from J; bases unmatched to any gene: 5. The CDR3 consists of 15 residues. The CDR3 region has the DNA TGTGCCAGCAGCTTTTTAGCGGGAGTGGCCGGGGAGCTGTTTTTT. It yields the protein CASSFLAGVAGELFF.

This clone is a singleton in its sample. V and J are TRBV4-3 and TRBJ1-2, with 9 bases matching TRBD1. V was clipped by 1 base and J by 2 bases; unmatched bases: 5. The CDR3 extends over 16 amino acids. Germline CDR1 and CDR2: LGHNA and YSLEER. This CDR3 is CASSQGDRDQNYGYTF. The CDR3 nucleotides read TGCGCCAGCAGCCAAGGGGACAGGGATCAAAACTATGGCTACACCTTC.

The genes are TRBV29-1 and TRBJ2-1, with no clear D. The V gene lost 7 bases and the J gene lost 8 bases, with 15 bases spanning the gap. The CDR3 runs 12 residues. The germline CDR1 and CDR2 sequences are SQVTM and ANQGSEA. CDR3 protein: CSAGWGSDEQFF. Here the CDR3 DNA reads TGCAGCGCGGGTTGGGGTTCTGATGAGCAGTTCTTC.

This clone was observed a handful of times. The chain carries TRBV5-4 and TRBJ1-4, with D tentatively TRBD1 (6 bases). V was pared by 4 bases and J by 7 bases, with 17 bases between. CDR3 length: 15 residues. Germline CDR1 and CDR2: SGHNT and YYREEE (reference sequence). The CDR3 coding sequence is TGTGCCAGCAGCCCAACCCCAGGGGCGGGTGAAAAACTGTTTTTT. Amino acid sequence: CASSPTPGAGEKLFF.

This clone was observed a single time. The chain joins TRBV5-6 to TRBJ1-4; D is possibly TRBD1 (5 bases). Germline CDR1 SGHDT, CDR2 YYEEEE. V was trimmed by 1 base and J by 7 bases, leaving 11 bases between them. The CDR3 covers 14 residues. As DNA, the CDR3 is TGTGCCAGCAGCTTGCCAGGGCCGGGTGAAAAACTGTTTTTT. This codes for CASSLPGPGEKLFF.

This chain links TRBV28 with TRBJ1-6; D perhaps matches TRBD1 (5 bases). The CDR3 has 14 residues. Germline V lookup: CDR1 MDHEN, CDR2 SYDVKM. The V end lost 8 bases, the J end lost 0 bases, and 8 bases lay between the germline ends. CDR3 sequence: CASQGGSYNSPLHF. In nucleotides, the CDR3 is TGTGCCAGCCAGGGCGGCTCCTATAATTCACCCCTCCACTTT.

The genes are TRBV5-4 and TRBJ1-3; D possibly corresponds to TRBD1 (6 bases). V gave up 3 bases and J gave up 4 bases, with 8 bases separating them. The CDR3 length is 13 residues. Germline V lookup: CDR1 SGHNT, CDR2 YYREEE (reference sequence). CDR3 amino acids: CASSWGTGNTIYF. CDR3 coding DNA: TGTGCCAGCAGCTGGGGGACAGGAAACACCATATATTTT. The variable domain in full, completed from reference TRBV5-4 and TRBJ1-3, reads ETGVTQSPTHLIKTRGQQVTLRCSSQSGHNTVSWYQQALGQGPQFIFQYYREEENGRGNFPPRFSGLQFPNYSSELNVNALELDDSALYLCASSWGTGNTIYFGEGSWLTVV.

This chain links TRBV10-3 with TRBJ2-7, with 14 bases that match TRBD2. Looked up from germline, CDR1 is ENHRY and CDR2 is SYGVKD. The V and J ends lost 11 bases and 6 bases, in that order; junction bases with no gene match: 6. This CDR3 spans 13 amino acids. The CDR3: CASRGLAGVEQYF. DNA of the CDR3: TGTGCCTCTCGGGGACTAGCGGGAGTCGAGCAGTACTTC.

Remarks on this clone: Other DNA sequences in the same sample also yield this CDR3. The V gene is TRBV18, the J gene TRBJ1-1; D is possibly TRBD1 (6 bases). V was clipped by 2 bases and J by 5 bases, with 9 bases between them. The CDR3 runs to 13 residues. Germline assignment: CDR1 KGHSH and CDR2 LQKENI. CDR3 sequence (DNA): TGTGCCAGCTCACCAACAGGGAATACTGAAGCTTTCTTT. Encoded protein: CASSPTGNTEAFF.

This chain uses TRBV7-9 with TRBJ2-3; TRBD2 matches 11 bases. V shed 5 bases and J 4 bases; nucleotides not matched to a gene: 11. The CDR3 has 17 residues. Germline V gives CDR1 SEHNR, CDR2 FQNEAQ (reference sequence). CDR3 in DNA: TGTGCCAGCAGCAGAAGGGTTAGCGGGGGGGTGCCAGATACGCAGTATTTT. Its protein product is CASSRRVSGGVPDTQYF.

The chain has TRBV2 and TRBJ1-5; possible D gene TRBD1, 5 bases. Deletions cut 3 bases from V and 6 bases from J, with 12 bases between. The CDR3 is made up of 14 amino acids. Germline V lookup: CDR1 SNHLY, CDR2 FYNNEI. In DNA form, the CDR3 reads TGTGCCAGCAGTGAGGGGGAACGAAGTCAGCCCCAGCATTTT. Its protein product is CASSEGERSQPQHF.

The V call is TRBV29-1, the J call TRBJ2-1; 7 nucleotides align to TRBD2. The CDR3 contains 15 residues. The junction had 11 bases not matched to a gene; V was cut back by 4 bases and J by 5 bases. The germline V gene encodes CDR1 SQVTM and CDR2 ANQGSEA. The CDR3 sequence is CSVVWVERGNNEQFF. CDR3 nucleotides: TGCAGCGTTGTCTGGGTCGAGCGGGGAAACAATGAGCAGTTCTTC.

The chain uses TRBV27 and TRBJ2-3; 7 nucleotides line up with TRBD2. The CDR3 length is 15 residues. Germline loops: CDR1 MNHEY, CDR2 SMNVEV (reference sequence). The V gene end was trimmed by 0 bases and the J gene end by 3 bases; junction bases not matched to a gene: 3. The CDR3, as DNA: TGTGCCAGCAGTTTATCCCTGGGGGGGACAGATACGCAGTATTTT. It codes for CASSLSLGGTDTQYF.

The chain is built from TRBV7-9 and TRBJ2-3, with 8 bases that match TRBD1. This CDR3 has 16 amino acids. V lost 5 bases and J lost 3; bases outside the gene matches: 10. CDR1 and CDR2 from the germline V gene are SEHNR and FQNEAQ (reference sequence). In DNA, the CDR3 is TGTGCCAGCAGCGACGCTCAGGGGGCGCGGACAGATACGCAGTATTTT. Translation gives CASSDAQGARTDTQYF.

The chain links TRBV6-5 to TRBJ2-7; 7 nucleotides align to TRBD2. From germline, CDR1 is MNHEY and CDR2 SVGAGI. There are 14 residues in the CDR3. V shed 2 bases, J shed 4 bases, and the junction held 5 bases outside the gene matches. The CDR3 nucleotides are TGTGCCAGCAGTTACGGTCAGGGACTATACGAGCAGTACTTC. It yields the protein CASSYGQGLYEQYF.

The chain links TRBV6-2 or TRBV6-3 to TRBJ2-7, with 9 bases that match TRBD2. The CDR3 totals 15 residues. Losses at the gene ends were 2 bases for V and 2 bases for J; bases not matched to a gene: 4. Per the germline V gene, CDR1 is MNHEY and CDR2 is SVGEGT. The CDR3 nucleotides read TGTGCCAGCAGTTACCAGGCGGGAGGGCCCTACGAGCAGTACTTC. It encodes CASSYQAGGPYEQYF.